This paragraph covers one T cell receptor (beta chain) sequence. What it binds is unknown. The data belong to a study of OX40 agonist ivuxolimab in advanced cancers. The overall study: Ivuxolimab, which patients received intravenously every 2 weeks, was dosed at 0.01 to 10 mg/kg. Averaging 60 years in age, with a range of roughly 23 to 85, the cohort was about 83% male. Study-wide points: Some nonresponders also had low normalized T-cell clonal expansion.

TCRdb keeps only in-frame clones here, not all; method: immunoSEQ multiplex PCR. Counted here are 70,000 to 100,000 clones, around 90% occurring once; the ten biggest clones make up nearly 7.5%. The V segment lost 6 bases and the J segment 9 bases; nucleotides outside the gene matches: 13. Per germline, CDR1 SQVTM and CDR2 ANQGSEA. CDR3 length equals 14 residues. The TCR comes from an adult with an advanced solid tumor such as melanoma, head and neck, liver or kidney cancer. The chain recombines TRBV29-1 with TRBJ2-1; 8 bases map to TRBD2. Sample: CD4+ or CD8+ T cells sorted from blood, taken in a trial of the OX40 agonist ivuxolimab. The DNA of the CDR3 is TGCAGCGTAATACTAGCGGTCTGGTCCAGTGAGCAGTTCTTC. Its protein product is CSVILAVWSSEQFF.